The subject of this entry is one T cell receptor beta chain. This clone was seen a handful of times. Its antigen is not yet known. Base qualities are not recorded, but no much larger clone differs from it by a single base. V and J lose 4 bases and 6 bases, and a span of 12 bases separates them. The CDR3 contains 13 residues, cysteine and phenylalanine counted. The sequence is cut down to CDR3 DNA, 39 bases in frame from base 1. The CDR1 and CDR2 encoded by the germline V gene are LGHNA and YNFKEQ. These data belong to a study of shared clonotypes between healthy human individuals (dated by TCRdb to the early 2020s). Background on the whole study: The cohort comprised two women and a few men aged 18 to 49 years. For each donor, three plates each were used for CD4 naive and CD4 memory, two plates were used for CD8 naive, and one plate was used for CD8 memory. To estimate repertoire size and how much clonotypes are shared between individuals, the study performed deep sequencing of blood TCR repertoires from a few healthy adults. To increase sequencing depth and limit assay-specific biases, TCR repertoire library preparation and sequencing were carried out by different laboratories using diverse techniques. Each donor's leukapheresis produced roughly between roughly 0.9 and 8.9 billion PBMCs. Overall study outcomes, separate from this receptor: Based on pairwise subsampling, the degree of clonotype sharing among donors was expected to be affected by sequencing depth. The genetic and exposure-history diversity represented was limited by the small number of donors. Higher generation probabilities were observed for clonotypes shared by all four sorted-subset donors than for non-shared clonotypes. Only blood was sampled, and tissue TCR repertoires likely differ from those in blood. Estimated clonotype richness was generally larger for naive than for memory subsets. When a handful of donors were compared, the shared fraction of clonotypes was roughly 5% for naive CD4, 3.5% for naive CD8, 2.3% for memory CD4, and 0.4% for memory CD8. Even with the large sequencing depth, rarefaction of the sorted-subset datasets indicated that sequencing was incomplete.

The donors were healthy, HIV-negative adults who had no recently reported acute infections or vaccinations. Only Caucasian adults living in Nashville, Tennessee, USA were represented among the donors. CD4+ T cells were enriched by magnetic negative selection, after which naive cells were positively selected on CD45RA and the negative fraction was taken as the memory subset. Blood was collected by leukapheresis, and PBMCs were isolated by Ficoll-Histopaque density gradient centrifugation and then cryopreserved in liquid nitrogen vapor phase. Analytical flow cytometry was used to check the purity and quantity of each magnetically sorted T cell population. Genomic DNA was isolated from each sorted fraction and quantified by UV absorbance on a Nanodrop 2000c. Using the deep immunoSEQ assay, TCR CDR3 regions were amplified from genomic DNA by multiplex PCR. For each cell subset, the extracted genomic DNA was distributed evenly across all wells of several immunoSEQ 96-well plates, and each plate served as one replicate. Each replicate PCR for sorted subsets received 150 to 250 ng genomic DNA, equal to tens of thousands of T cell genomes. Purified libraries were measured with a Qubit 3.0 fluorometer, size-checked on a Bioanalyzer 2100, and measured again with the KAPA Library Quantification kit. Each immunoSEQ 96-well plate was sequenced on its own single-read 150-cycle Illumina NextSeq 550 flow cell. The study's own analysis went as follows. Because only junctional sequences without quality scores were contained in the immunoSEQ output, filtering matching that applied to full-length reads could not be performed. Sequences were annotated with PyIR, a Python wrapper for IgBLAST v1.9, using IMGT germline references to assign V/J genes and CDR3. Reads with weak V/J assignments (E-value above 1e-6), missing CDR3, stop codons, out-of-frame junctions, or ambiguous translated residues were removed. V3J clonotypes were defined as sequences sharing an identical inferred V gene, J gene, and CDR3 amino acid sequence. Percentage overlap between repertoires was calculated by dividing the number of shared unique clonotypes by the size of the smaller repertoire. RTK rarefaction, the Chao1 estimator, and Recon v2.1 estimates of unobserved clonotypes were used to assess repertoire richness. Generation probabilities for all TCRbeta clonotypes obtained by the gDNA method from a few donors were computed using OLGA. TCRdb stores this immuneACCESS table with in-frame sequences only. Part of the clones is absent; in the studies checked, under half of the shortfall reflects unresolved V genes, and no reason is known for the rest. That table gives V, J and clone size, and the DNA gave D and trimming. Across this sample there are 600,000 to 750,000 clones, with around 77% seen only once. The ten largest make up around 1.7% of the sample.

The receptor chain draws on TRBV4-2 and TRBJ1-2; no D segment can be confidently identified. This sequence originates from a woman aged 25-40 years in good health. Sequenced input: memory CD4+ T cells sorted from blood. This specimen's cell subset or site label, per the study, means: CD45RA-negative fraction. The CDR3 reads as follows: CASSPRRSDGYTF. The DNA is TGTGCCAGCAGCCCTCGTAGGTCTGATGGCTACACCTTC.